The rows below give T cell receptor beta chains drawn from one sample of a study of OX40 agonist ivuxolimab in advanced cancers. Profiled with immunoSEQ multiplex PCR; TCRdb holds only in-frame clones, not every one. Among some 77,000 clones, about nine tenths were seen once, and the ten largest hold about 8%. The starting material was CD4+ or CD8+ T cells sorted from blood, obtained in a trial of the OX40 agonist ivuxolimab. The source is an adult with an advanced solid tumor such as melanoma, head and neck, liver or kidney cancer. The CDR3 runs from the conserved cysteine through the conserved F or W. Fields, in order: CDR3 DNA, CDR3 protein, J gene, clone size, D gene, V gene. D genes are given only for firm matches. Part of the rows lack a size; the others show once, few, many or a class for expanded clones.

CDR3 DNA: TGCAGCCTGAGGATAGGCTACGAGCAGTACTTC
CDR3 protein: CSLRIGYEQYF
J gene: TRBJ2-7
clone size: -
D gene: -
V gene: TRBV20-1

CDR3 DNA: TGTGCCAGCAGTTACGCAGGGGCCAACTACGAGCAGTACTTC
CDR3 protein: CASSYAGANYEQYF
J gene: TRBJ2-7
clone size: -
D gene: -
V gene: TRBV6-6

CDR3 DNA: TGTGCCAGCAGGCCACAGGGAATGAACACTGAAGCTTTCTTT
CDR3 protein: CASRPQGMNTEAFF
J gene: TRBJ1-1
clone size: -
D gene: -
V gene: TRBV13

CDR3 DNA: TGCGCCAGCAGTGAGAGAGGGACTTTGGGGGCAGATACGCAGTATTTT
CDR3 protein: CASSERGTLGADTQYF
J gene: TRBJ2-3
clone size: -
D gene: -
V gene: TRBV10-1

CDR3 DNA: TGTGCCAGGAATTTTTTACAGGGGGCGATTTCAGGTGCAACTAATGAAAAACTGTTTTTT
CDR3 protein: CARNFLQGAISGATNEKLFF
J gene: TRBJ1-4
clone size: -
D gene: TRBD1
V gene: TRBV15

CDR3 DNA: TGTGCCAGCAGCTTAGATTCCAGGGCTAACTCCTACGAGCAGTACTTC
CDR3 protein: CASSLDSRANSYEQYF
J gene: TRBJ2-7
clone size: -
D gene: -
V gene: TRBV11-2

CDR3 DNA: TGCGCCAGCAGCTTAGGTGGGGGGACAGACTACACCTTC
CDR3 protein: CASSLGGGTDYTF
J gene: TRBJ1-2
clone size: -
D gene: TRBD1
V gene: TRBV5-1

CDR3 DNA: TGTGCCAGTAGTTCGGGACGTCTGGGGGGGGATGAAAAACTGTTTTTT
CDR3 protein: CASSSGRLGGDEKLFF
J gene: TRBJ1-4
clone size: -
D gene: -
V gene: TRBV19

CDR3 DNA: TGTGCCAGCAGTTACTCTGCCGAGATGAACTATGGCTACACCTTC
CDR3 protein: CASSYSAEMNYGYTF
J gene: TRBJ1-2
clone size: -
D gene: -
V gene: TRBV6-5

CDR3 DNA: TGCGCCAGCAGCCAAGAAGAGAGGATGAACACTGAAGCTTTCTTT
CDR3 protein: CASSQEERMNTEAFF
J gene: TRBJ1-1
clone size: -
D gene: -
V gene: TRBV4-1

CDR3 DNA: TGTGCCAGCAGCTTAGCGGGGGGCTACAGCTCCTACAATGAGCAGTTCTTC
CDR3 protein: CASSLAGGYSSYNEQFF
J gene: TRBJ2-1
clone size: -
D gene: -
V gene: TRBV7-6

CDR3 DNA: TGTGCCAGCAGCGACTACGGGGGCGCAGATACGCAGTATTTT
CDR3 protein: CASSDYGGADTQYF
J gene: TRBJ2-3
clone size: -
D gene: -
V gene: TRBV4-2

CDR3 DNA: TGTGCCAGCAGCTCCCCGGACAGGGTCGACACCGGGGAGCTGTTTTTT
CDR3 protein: CASSSPDRVDTGELFF
J gene: TRBJ2-2
clone size: once
D gene: TRBD1
V gene: TRBV5-5

CDR3 DNA: TGTGCCACCCAGGGGGGGACAGATACGCAGTATTTT
CDR3 protein: CATQGGTDTQYF
J gene: TRBJ2-3
clone size: -
D gene: -
V gene: TRBV7-9

CDR3 DNA: TGCGCCAGCAGCCATACGACAGAACACTACGAGCAGTACTTC
CDR3 protein: CASSHTTEHYEQYF
J gene: TRBJ2-7
clone size: -
D gene: -
V gene: TRBV4-1

CDR3 DNA: TGCAGCGTTGTTCTTACCGGGACAGGGGTGGACACCATATATTTT
CDR3 protein: CSVVLTGTGVDTIYF
J gene: TRBJ1-3
clone size: -
D gene: TRBD1
V gene: TRBV29-1

CDR3 DNA: TGTGCCAGCAGCCAAGATCGGGCTAGCGGATCCTACGAGCAGTACTTC
CDR3 protein: CASSQDRASGSYEQYF
J gene: TRBJ2-7
clone size: -
D gene: TRBD2
V gene: TRBV4-2

CDR3 DNA: TGTGCCAGCAGCTTAGGGGCATCAAGAGCGGGGGGAAACATTCAGTACTTC
CDR3 protein: CASSLGASRAGGNIQYF
J gene: TRBJ2-4
clone size: -
D gene: TRBD2
V gene: TRBV11-3

CDR3 DNA: TGTGCCAGCAGCTTAGGCCTAGCCTCAGATACGCAGTATTTT
CDR3 protein: CASSLGLASDTQYF
J gene: TRBJ2-3
clone size: -
D gene: -
V gene: TRBV7-9

CDR3 DNA: TGCGCCAGCAGTGAGTCTACACGGAGGGGGCCTAACTATGGCTACACCTTC
CDR3 protein: CASSESTRRGPNYGYTF
J gene: TRBJ1-2
clone size: once
D gene: TRBD1
V gene: TRBV10-2

CDR3 DNA: TGTGCCAGCAGCTTTGGGGCAGATACGCAGTATTTT
CDR3 protein: CASSFGADTQYF
J gene: TRBJ2-3
clone size: -
D gene: -
V gene: TRBV7-2

CDR3 DNA: TGTGCCATCAGTGAGGGAGCGGAAGAAGCTTTCTTT
CDR3 protein: CAISEGAEEAFF
J gene: TRBJ1-1
clone size: -
D gene: -
V gene: TRBV10-3

CDR3 DNA: TGTGCCAGCAGCCCGGGACTGCGCTCCTACGAGCAGTACTTC
CDR3 protein: CASSPGLRSYEQYF
J gene: TRBJ2-7
clone size: once
D gene: -
V gene: TRBV27

CDR3 DNA: TGTGCCAGCAGCTTTACTAGCGGGGGTACAGATACGCAGTATTTT
CDR3 protein: CASSFTSGGTDTQYF
J gene: TRBJ2-3
clone size: -
D gene: TRBD2
V gene: TRBV7-3

CDR3 DNA: TGCGCCAGCAGCCAACTAGGACAGGGGGCGAGTTTTAACAATGAGCAGTTCTTC
CDR3 protein: CASSQLGQGASFNNEQFF
J gene: TRBJ2-1
clone size: once
D gene: TRBD1
V gene: TRBV4-1

CDR3 DNA: TGTGCCAGCAGCTTAGGGGGACTGAACACTGAAGCTTTCTTT
CDR3 protein: CASSLGGLNTEAFF
J gene: TRBJ1-1
clone size: -
D gene: -
V gene: TRBV5-5

CDR3 DNA: TGCGCCAGCAGCCAAGATCAACAGACTAATCAGCCCCAGCATTTT
CDR3 protein: CASSQDQQTNQPQHF
J gene: TRBJ1-5
clone size: -
D gene: -
V gene: TRBV4-3

CDR3 DNA: TGTGCCATCAGTGAGCCCCAGGGGGCCACAGATACGCAGTATTTT
CDR3 protein: CAISEPQGATDTQYF
J gene: TRBJ2-3
clone size: -
D gene: TRBD1
V gene: TRBV10-3

CDR3 DNA: TGTGCCAGCAGCCATCGGGGGGGCAATGAGCAGTTCTTC
CDR3 protein: CASSHRGGNEQFF
J gene: TRBJ2-1
clone size: few
D gene: TRBD2
V gene: TRBV5-8

CDR3 DNA: TGCGCCAGCAGCCCGGACAGGGCTAACACTGAAGCTTTCTTT
CDR3 protein: CASSPDRANTEAFF
J gene: TRBJ1-1
clone size: -
D gene: TRBD1
V gene: TRBV4-1

CDR3 DNA: TGTGCCAGCAGCGTGGGGGATGCCCAGGGTTTGGGCTACAATGAGCAGTTCTTC
CDR3 protein: CASSVGDAQGLGYNEQFF
J gene: TRBJ2-1
clone size: once
D gene: -
V gene: TRBV9

CDR3 DNA: TGTGCCAGCAGCAGGGTATTAGGGGGCGATGAAAAACTGTTTTTT
CDR3 protein: CASSRVLGGDEKLFF
J gene: TRBJ1-4
clone size: -
D gene: TRBD1
V gene: TRBV7-9

CDR3 DNA: TGTGCCAGCAGCTGGGTCGGCACTCCCACAGATACGCAGTATTTT
CDR3 protein: CASSWVGTPTDTQYF
J gene: TRBJ2-3
clone size: -
D gene: -
V gene: TRBV5-6

CDR3 DNA: TGTGCCAGCAGCCCGCTCGGGTCTTCACCCTCCTACGAGCAGTACTTC
CDR3 protein: CASSPLGSSPSYEQYF
J gene: TRBJ2-7
clone size: -
D gene: -
V gene: TRBV13

CDR3 DNA: TGTGCCAGCAGCTTTAGCACAGATACGCAGTATTTT
CDR3 protein: CASSFSTDTQYF
J gene: TRBJ2-3
clone size: -
D gene: -
V gene: TRBV13

CDR3 DNA: TGTGCCACCAGCATGGGTAACGCGGTAAAGGATGGCTACACCTTC
CDR3 protein: CATSMGNAVKDGYTF
J gene: TRBJ1-2
clone size: -
D gene: -
V gene: TRBV15

CDR3 DNA: TGCGCCAGCAGCCAAGCCCCCAGCGGGCTAGAGATCTATGAGCAGTTCTTC
CDR3 protein: CASSQAPSGLEIYEQFF
J gene: TRBJ2-1
clone size: -
D gene: -
V gene: TRBV4-3

CDR3 DNA: TGTGCCAGCAGTTACATAGAGGGGACTGAAGCTTTCTTT
CDR3 protein: CASSYIEGTEAFF
J gene: TRBJ1-1
clone size: -
D gene: -
V gene: TRBV6-5

CDR3 DNA: TGCGCCAGCAGCTCCGGGACAGGGAACACTGAAGCTTTCTTT
CDR3 protein: CASSSGTGNTEAFF
J gene: TRBJ1-1
clone size: -
D gene: TRBD1
V gene: TRBV5-1

CDR3 DNA: TGTGCCAGCAGTCCCCCTGGGGTTAGCGGGCTAGAGCAGTACTTC
CDR3 protein: CASSPPGVSGLEQYF
J gene: TRBJ2-7
clone size: -
D gene: TRBD2
V gene: TRBV27

CDR3 DNA: TGTGCCAGCAGCTTCCCCCCGTGGGGGGAAGAGACCCAGTACTTC
CDR3 protein: CASSFPPWGEETQYF
J gene: TRBJ2-5
clone size: -
D gene: -
V gene: TRBV11-2

CDR3 DNA: TGTGCCAGCAGCCTGAGTGATGAGCAGTTCTTC
CDR3 protein: CASSLSDEQFF
J gene: TRBJ2-1
clone size: -
D gene: -
V gene: TRBV6-6

CDR3 DNA: TGTGCCAGCAGTTATTCGGTAACTGAAGCTTTCTTT
CDR3 protein: CASSYSVTEAFF
J gene: TRBJ1-1
clone size: -
D gene: -
V gene: TRBV6-6

CDR3 DNA: TGTGCCAGCACAAACTACGGCAGGACTAGCAATCAGCCCCAGCATTTT
CDR3 protein: CASTNYGRTSNQPQHF
J gene: TRBJ1-5
clone size: -
D gene: -
V gene: TRBV6-6

CDR3 DNA: TGCAGCGTTTGTAGGTCAGACGCTGCGAACACCGGGGAGCTGTTTTTT
CDR3 protein: CSVCRSDAANTGELFF
J gene: TRBJ2-2
clone size: -
D gene: -
V gene: TRBV29-1

CDR3 DNA: TGTGCCAGCAGTCCCGGGGTTAGACCCTACAATGAGCAGTTCTTC
CDR3 protein: CASSPGVRPYNEQFF
J gene: TRBJ2-1
clone size: -
D gene: -
V gene: TRBV27

CDR3 DNA: TGTGCCAGCAGCTCCCCCCGGACAGGGGGCGGCCAGAACACTGAAGCTTTCTTT
CDR3 protein: CASSSPRTGGGQNTEAFF
J gene: TRBJ1-1
clone size: -
D gene: TRBD1
V gene: TRBV9

CDR3 DNA: TGCAGCGTTGAACAGGGGCCAACCGGGATAGGGGAGCTGTTTTTT
CDR3 protein: CSVEQGPTGIGELFF
J gene: TRBJ2-2
clone size: -
D gene: -
V gene: TRBV29-1

CDR3 DNA: TGTGCCAGCAGCTTGGTGGCAGATAGCAATCAGCCCCAGCATTTT
CDR3 protein: CASSLVADSNQPQHF
J gene: TRBJ1-5
clone size: -
D gene: -
V gene: TRBV5-6

CDR3 DNA: TGTGCCAGCAGCCTGGGGACAGGGCGGTATGAGCAGTTCTTC
CDR3 protein: CASSLGTGRYEQFF
J gene: TRBJ2-1
clone size: -
D gene: TRBD1
V gene: TRBV13

CDR3 DNA: TGTGCCAGCAGCGTATGGGGGAGCCCCGCCGGGGAGCTGTTTTTT
CDR3 protein: CASSVWGSPAGELFF
J gene: TRBJ2-2
clone size: -
D gene: -
V gene: TRBV9

CDR3 DNA: TGTGCCACCGTCCCGGGACCGCATGACAATCAGCCCCAGCATTTT
CDR3 protein: CATVPGPHDNQPQHF
J gene: TRBJ1-5
clone size: -
D gene: -
V gene: TRBV10-3

CDR3 DNA: TGTGCCAGCAGTCCGGACAGGGCAAATCAGCCCCAGCATTTT
CDR3 protein: CASSPDRANQPQHF
J gene: TRBJ1-5
clone size: -
D gene: TRBD1
V gene: TRBV27

CDR3 DNA: TGTGCCAGCGGACCTCTAGTCGGACGGACGACCTTT
CDR3 protein: CASGPLVGRTTF
J gene: TRBJ1-6
clone size: -
D gene: -
V gene: TRBV27

CDR3 DNA: TGTGCCAGCAGTTTAATCTTGGGTGAGAATTCACCCCTCCACTTT
CDR3 protein: CASSLILGENSPLHF
J gene: TRBJ1-6
clone size: -
D gene: -
V gene: TRBV27